Below are 12 T cell receptor beta chains sequenced from a single sample in a study of T cell repertoires in cytomegalovirus infection. A single record per CDR3 protein comes from TCRdb applying MiXCR to the reads. The repertoire holds 200,000 to 250,000 distinct CDR3 sequences, with approximately 24% as singletons. The sequencing input was CD8+ T cells from PBMCs. Every receptor here comes from a human donor in good health (CMV status not recorded). Some clones in this sample may be carry-over from other donors' samples.

The chain links TRBV24-1 to TRBJ2-7; TRBD2 aligns across 8 bases. CDR3 size: 16 residues. Germline CDR1 reads KGHDR; CDR2 reads SFDVKD. J gave up 0 bases and V 6 bases, and 9 bases lay outside the gene matches. The DNA of the CDR3 is TGTGCCACCAGTACAAGCGGGGGTTCCCGCTCCTACGAGCAGTACTTC. This translates into CATSTSGGSRSYEQYF.

This clonotype was detected ten times or more. The genes are TRBV7-8 and TRBJ1-5; TRBD1 is a possible D gene (6 bases). Germline lookup yields CDR1 SGHVS and CDR2 FQNEAQ. The CDR3 loop spans 18 amino acids. V was shortened by 5 bases and J by 1 base, with 21 bases between the two germline ends. CDR3 sequence (DNA): TGTGCCAGCAGCCAAAAGGCGGACAGCCGCTTAAGCAATCAGCCCCAGCATTTT. Its protein is CASSQKADSRLSNQPQHF.

This clonotype was seen at least ten times. The chain is built from TRBV5-6 and TRBJ1-5, with a possible D match to TRBD1 (6 bases). This CDR3 has 14 amino acids. V was clipped by 0 bases and J by 6 bases, with 10 bases between them. Germline V gives CDR1 SGHDT, CDR2 YYEEEE. CDR3 protein: CASSLGGQTQPQHF. In DNA, the CDR3 is TGTGCCAGCAGCTTGGGGGGACAAACTCAGCCCCAGCATTTT.

The chain employs TRBV2 and TRBJ1-3, with D unclear. The germline V and J ends were trimmed by 2 bases and 0 bases, with 8 bases remaining between them. The CDR3 totals 15 residues. Germline V CDR1 and CDR2: SNHLY, FYNNEI. CDR3 amino acids: CASSESVDSGNTIYF. CDR3 coding DNA: TGTGCCAGCAGTGAATCCGTGGACTCTGGAAACACCATATATTTT.

This clonotype occurred a few times. The gene calls are TRBV29-1 and TRBJ1-1; D remains unclear. The CDR3 runs 9 residues. Germline lookup yields CDR1 SQVTM and CDR2 ANQGSEA. Trimming took 3 bases from V and 6 from J, leaving 2 bases between them. The CDR3, as DNA: TGCAGCGTTGATTCTGAAGCTTTCTTT. This sequence encodes CSVDSEAFF.

This clonotype appeared a single time. V gene TRBV12-3 or TRBV12-4 combines with J gene TRBJ2-1, with 8 bases aligning to TRBD2. After removal of 6 bases from V and 0 bases from J, the junction contained 4 bases not matched to a gene. The CDR3 spans 15 residues. CDR3 DNA: TGTGCCAGCAGCACGGGGGGGGCCTCCTACAATGAGCAGTTCTTC. This sequence encodes CASSTGGASYNEQFF.

The chain recombines TRBV9 with TRBJ1-5; 7 positions agree with TRBD1. The length of the CDR3 is 15 residues. Germline trimming cut 0 bases from V and 7 bases from J; bases unmatched to any gene: 7. CDR1 and CDR2 (germline): SGDLS, YYNGEE. This CDR3 reads CASSVGTGGGQPQHF. For the CDR3, the DNA is TGTGCCAGCAGCGTAGGGACAGGCGGTGGGCAGCCCCAGCATTTT.

This clonotype was counted at least ten times. This chain uses TRBV20-1 with TRBJ1-1; no clear D. The CDR3 sequence is 11 residues long. In germline, CDR1 is DFQATT, CDR2 SNEGSKA (reference sequence). V lost 5 bases and J 2 bases, leaving 6 bases between the germline ends. This CDR3 is CSAWENTEAFF. Here the CDR3 DNA reads TGCAGTGCTTGGGAAAACACTGAAGCTTTCTTT.

This clonotype came up a few times. The chain couples TRBV2 to TRBJ2-4, with D perhaps TRBD2 (6 bases). Trimming took 9 bases from V and 11 from J, leaving 17 bases between them. CDR1 is SNHLY and CDR2 is FYNNEI in the germline V gene. The CDR3 spans 12 residues. DNA for the CDR3: TGTGCCAGTACGGGACCGGCGGGGCTTCAGTACTTC. Translation gives CASTGPAGLQYF.

This rearrangement joins TRBV7-9 to TRBJ1-3, with D possibly matching TRBD1 (5 bases). The CDR3 length is 16 residues. V lost 1 base and J 2 bases, leaving 12 bases between the germline ends. Germline values: CDR1 SEHNR, CDR2 FQNEAQ (reference sequence). CDR3 sequence: CASSLGSGVAGNTIYF. The CDR3 DNA sequence: TGTGCCAGCAGCTTAGGTTCGGGGGTGGCTGGAAACACCATATATTTT.

The J gene is TRBJ2-1, the V gene TRBV6-1; tentative D call: TRBD1 (7 bases). V lost 4 bases and J lost 3, with 13 bases in between. The V gene's germline CDR1 is MNHNS and CDR2 SASEGT. The length of the CDR3 is 15 residues. CDR3 sequence: CASSVQGGDYNEQFF. The DNA for the CDR3 is TGTGCCAGCAGTGTGCAGGGGGGAGACTACAATGAGCAGTTCTTC.

This clonotype was counted a few times. J is TRBJ2-5 and V is TRBV6-4, with 8 nucleotides matching TRBD2. The CDR3 has 13 residues. Germline V lookup: CDR1 MRHNA, CDR2 SNTAGT. The junction had 5 bases not matched to a gene; V was cut back by 7 bases and J by 4 bases. The CDR3 DNA is TGTGCCAGCATCGACGGGGGGGGAGAGACCCAGTACTTC. Residues: CASIDGGGETQYF.